Each of the 26 T cell receptor beta chains below was sequenced from the same sample in a study of T cell responses to AZD1222 COVID-19 vaccine. TCRdb keeps only in-frame clones here, not all; method: immunoSEQ multiplex PCR. The sample lists under 150,000 clones; 90% to 95% were seen once. Material: peripheral blood, obtained on day 0 of AZD1222 vaccination. These receptors were collected from an adult in good health.

This chain connects TRBV7-2 to TRBJ2-1; the D is unclear. CDR1 and CDR2 from the germline V gene are SGHTA and FQGNSA. The CDR3 runs 14 residues. V gave up 2 bases and J gave up 7 bases, with 12 bases separating them. For the CDR3, the DNA is TGTGCCAGCAGCTTATGGGATTGGGGTAATGAGCAGTTCTTC. Translated, it gives CASSLWDWGNEQFF.

The chain links TRBV2 to TRBJ2-7; 11 bases agree with TRBD2. V lost 6 bases to trimming and J lost 3 bases; unmatched junction nucleotides: 7. This CDR3 comprises 15 residues. In germline, CDR1 is SNHLY, CDR2 FYNNEI. CDR3 loop: CASRIPGLAVYEQYF. CDR3 nucleotide sequence: TGTGCCAGCAGAATTCCGGGACTAGCGGTCTACGAGCAGTACTTC. The entire variable domain, with the rest obtained from reference TRBV2 and TRBJ2-7, is as follows: EPEVTQTPSHQVTQMGQEVILRCVPISNHLYFYWYRQILGQKVEFLVSFYNNEISEKSEIFDDQFSVERPDGSNFTLKIRSTKLEDSAMYFCASRIPGLAVYEQYFGPGTRLTVT.

The rearrangement joins TRBV21-1 to TRBJ2-2; the table's D call of TRBD2 was not tested on the DNA. TRBV21-1 represents a pseudogene. The CDR3 consists of 17 residues. CDR3 sequence reads: CASSNTKREGDTGELFF. The CDR3 bases are TGTGCCAGCAGCAACACAAAGCGGGAGGGGGACACCGGGGAGCTGTTTTTT.

This chain links TRBV7-6 with TRBJ2-2; 8 bases fit TRBD2. Germline assignment: CDR1 SGHVS and CDR2 FNYEAQ. V was clipped by 2 bases and J by 5 bases; unmatched bases: 16. The CDR3 is 19 residues long. The CDR3 region is CASSLTSPIGGARTGELFF. In nucleotides, the CDR3 is TGTGCCAGCAGCTTAACCTCTCCCATCGGGGGGGCGCGGACCGGGGAGCTGTTTTTT.

The gene calls are TRBV2 and TRBJ1-4; D remains ambiguous. CDR3 size: 13 residues. Germline V gene sequence: CDR1 SNHLY, CDR2 FYNNEI. V was pared by 9 bases and J by 1 base, with 9 bases between. The DNA for the CDR3 is TGTGCCAGGGCGGATCTAACTAATGAAAAACTGTTTTTT. It codes for CARADLTNEKLFF. Based on the CDR3 plus reference TRBV2 and TRBJ1-4, the full variable domain is EPEVTQTPSHQVTQMGQEVILRCVPISNHLYFYWYRQILGQKVEFLVSFYNNEISEKSEIFDDQFSVERPDGSNFTLKIRSTKLEDSAMYFCARADLTNEKLFFGSGTQLSVL.

The chain is built from TRBV4-2 and TRBJ2-7, with 7 bases matching TRBD2. The germline V gene encodes CDR1 LGHNA and CDR2 YNFKEQ. The trim removed 1 base at V and 4 bases at J, leaving 13 bases unmatched. This CDR3 region has 17 residues. For the CDR3, the DNA is TGTGCCAGCAGCCAAGCCGCATTGGGGGGGAGTGGGTACGAGCAGTACTTC. Amino acids: CASSQAALGGSGYEQYF.

The gene calls are TRBV11-2 and TRBJ1-1; no definite D call. Per germline, CDR1 SGHAT and CDR2 FQNNGV. There are 19 residues in the CDR3. Trimming took off 0 bases at V and 4 bases at J, with 24 bases between the two ends. The CDR3 loop is CASSLDFSPFWQPGTEAFF. The CDR3 DNA follows: TGTGCCAGCAGCTTAGATTTCAGCCCATTCTGGCAGCCGGGCACTGAAGCTTTCTTT.

The chain joins TRBV2 to TRBJ1-2; TRBD1 matches 7 bases. J was trimmed by 4 bases and V by 6 bases; bases with no gene match: 8. CDR3 length equals 14 residues. Germline V CDR1 and CDR2: SNHLY, FYNNEI. CDR3 DNA sequence: TGTGCCAGCAGCGAAACAGGGGTTTCCTATGGCTACACCTTC. Protein sequence: CASSETGVSYGYTF.

The chain joins TRBV5-1 to TRBJ2-1; perhaps TRBD2 as D (6 bases). Germline loops: CDR1 SGHRS, CDR2 YFSETQ. The CDR3 spans 15 residues. Deletions cut 3 bases from V and 6 bases from J, with 16 bases between. CDR3 protein: CASSWGLADCNEQFF. The DNA for the CDR3 is TGCGCCAGCAGCTGGGGGTTAGCGGATTGCAATGAGCAGTTCTTC.

The rearrangement uses TRBV6-5 and TRBJ1-1; D unresolved. The CDR3 loop spans 13 amino acids. V shed 7 bases and J shed 3 bases, with 12 bases lying between them. Germline V gives CDR1 MNHEY, CDR2 SVGAGI. Written as DNA, the CDR3 is TGTGCCAGCACCCCCCCGGGTTACACTGAAGCTTTCTTT. It yields the protein CASTPPGYTEAFF.

The chain links TRBV7-8 to TRBJ1-3; the match to TRBD1 covers 7 bases. This CDR3 is 16 amino acids long. V was pared by 1 base and J by 0 bases, with 3 bases of the junction left unmatched. Germline V gene lookup returns CDR1 SGHVS and CDR2 FQNEAQ. This chain's CDR3 is CASSLGTGSSGNTIYF. The CDR3, as DNA: TGTGCCAGCAGCTTAGGGACAGGTAGCTCTGGAAACACCATATATTTT. Full variable domain (rest looked up from reference TRBV7-8 and TRBJ1-3): GAGVSQSPRYKVAKRGQDVALRCDPISGHVSLFWYQQALGQGPEFLTYFQNEAQLDKSGLPSDRFFAERPEGSVSTLKIQRTQQEDSAVYLCASSLGTGSSGNTIYFGEGSWLTVV.

This rearrangement joins TRBV13 to TRBJ2-7; 7 nucleotides agree with TRBD2. In germline, CDR1 is PRHDT, CDR2 FYEKMQ (reference sequence). The CDR3 sequence is 14 residues long. The V gene end was trimmed by 5 bases and the J gene end by 2 bases; junction bases not matched to a gene: 6. DNA for the CDR3: TGTGCCAGCAGCATGACTAGCCGAGCCTACGAGCAGTACTTC. Translating it yields CASSMTSRAYEQYF.

This clone was detected only a few times. This sequence joins TRBV24-1 and TRBJ2-1, with a possible D match to TRBD2 (5 bases). Germline-derived CDR1 and CDR2 are KGHDR and SFDVKD. This CDR3 contains 16 residues. Trimming pared 4 bases from V and 5 bases from J, leaving 17 bases between. The CDR3 loop reads CATSDVPPGNDNEQFF. The CDR3 bases are TGTGCCACCAGTGACGTACCCCCCGGGAACGACAATGAGCAGTTCTTC.

The V gene is TRBV12-3 or TRBV12-4, the J gene TRBJ2-3, with no clear D. The CDR3 loop spans 12 amino acids. Trimming shortened V by 0 bases and J by 7 bases, and 5 bases separated the two germline ends. Written as DNA, the CDR3 is TGTGCCAGCAGTTTAGCTTTAAATACGCAGTATTTT. Amino acid sequence: CASSLALNTQYF.

The rearrangement links TRBV7-2 to TRBJ1-1; no reliable D call. V lost 3 bases, J lost 3 bases, and 14 bases lay in between. From germline, CDR1 is SGHTA and CDR2 FQGNSA. This CDR3 has 15 amino acids. The CDR3 spells CASSLKRLGYTEAFF. The DNA for the CDR3 is TGTGCCAGCAGCTTGAAACGGCTTGGGTACACTGAAGCTTTCTTT. Full variable domain (rest looked up from reference TRBV7-2 and TRBJ1-1): GAGVSQSPSNKVTEKGKDVELRCDPISGHTALYWYRQSLGQGLEFLIYFQGNSAPDKSGLPSDRFSAERTGGSVSTLTIQRTQQEDSAVYLCASSLKRLGYTEAFFGQGTRLTVV.

The V call is TRBV4-1, the J call TRBJ2-2, with a tentative D call TRBD2 (6 bases). Germline loops: CDR1 MGHRA, CDR2 YSYEKL. The CDR3 length is 16 residues. V was pared by 1 base and J by 1 base, with 10 bases between. DNA of the CDR3: TGCGCCAGCAGCCAAGCCCAGCGGGTGAACACCGGGGAGCTGTTTTTT. Translating it yields CASSQAQRVNTGELFF.

This sequence joins TRBV11-2 and TRBJ1-1; D gene unclear. Germline CDR1 SGHAT, CDR2 FQNNGV. The CDR3 covers 14 residues. Trimming left V 4 bases short and J 1 base short, with 10 bases between. DNA for the CDR3: TGTGCCAGCAGCTCGGCGGACCCGAACACTGAAGCTTTCTTT. The encoded protein is CASSSADPNTEAFF.

The gene calls are TRBV9 and TRBJ2-3, with D tentatively TRBD1 or TRBD2 (6 bases each). The V and J ends lost 1 base and 8 bases respectively, with 11 bases between them. Germline V gene lookup returns CDR1 SGDLS and CDR2 YYNGEE. This CDR3 spans 13 amino acids. The CDR3 sequence is CASSVQSGATQYF. CDR3 DNA sequence: TGTGCCAGCAGCGTACAATCGGGGGCTACGCAGTATTTT.

This chain links TRBV5-4 with TRBJ2-7; 9 bases fit TRBD2. The length of the CDR3 is 18 residues. The V gene end was trimmed by 3 bases and the J gene end by 2 bases; junction bases not matched to a gene: 15. Germline values: CDR1 SGHNT, CDR2 YYREEE (reference sequence). CDR3 in DNA: TGTGCCAGCAGCTCGACCCTACTTACCGCGGGAGGGCCCTACGAGCAGTACTTC. Translating gives CASSSTLLTAGGPYEQYF.

The chain joins TRBV25-1 to TRBJ2-2; D call uncertain. V was shortened by 6 bases and J by 6 bases, with 5 bases between the two germline ends. The germline V gene has CDR1 MGHDK and CDR2 SYGVNS. CDR3 size: 11 residues. Here the CDR3 DNA reads TGTGCCAGCAGGATGTCCGGGGAGCTGTTTTTT. This translates into CASRMSGELFF. Supplemented by reference TRBV25-1 and TRBJ2-2, the full variable domain reads EADIYQTPRYLVIGTGKKITLECSQTMGHDKMYWYQQDPGMELHLIHYSYGVNSTEKGDLSSESTVSRIRTEHFPLTLESARPSHTSQYLCASRMSGELFFGEGSRLTVL.

This clone was seen a single time. The chain joins TRBV4-1 to TRBJ1-5; a weak D match, TRBD1 (5 bases). V lost 0 bases and J 3 bases, leaving 15 bases between the germline ends. The V gene's germline CDR1 is MGHRA and CDR2 YSYEKL. There are 17 residues in the CDR3. The CDR3 DNA reads as TGCGCCAGCAGCCAAGACGAATGGGGCAGATCCAATCAGCCCCAGCATTTT. Its protein is CASSQDEWGRSNQPQHF.

J is TRBJ2-2 and V is TRBV25-1, with 9 bases matching TRBD2. The germline V gene encodes CDR1 MGHDK and CDR2 SYGVNS. Trimming took 3 bases from V and 4 from J; bases not matched to a gene: 9. The CDR3 sequence is 17 residues long. The CDR3: CASSDPLAGAVTGELFF. The CDR3, as DNA: TGTGCCAGCAGTGACCCGTTAGCGGGAGCGGTCACCGGGGAGCTGTTTTTT.

The chain uses TRBV7-9 and TRBJ2-1, with 8 bases identical to TRBD2. V lost 4 bases and J lost 13; bases outside the gene matches: 6. The CDR3 runs to 12 residues. Looked up from germline, CDR1 is SEHNR and CDR2 is FQNEAQ (reference sequence). The CDR3 DNA reads as TGTGCCAGCAGCTCCACGGGACTAGTCCAGTTCTTC. Its translation is CASSSTGLVQFF. Supplemented by reference TRBV7-9 and TRBJ2-1, the full variable domain reads DTGVSQNPRHKITKRGQNVTFRCDPISEHNRLYWYRQTLGQGPEFLTYFQNEAQLEKSRLLSDRFSAERPKGSFSTLEIQRTEQGDSAMYLCASSSTGLVQFFGPGTRLTVL.

The chain employs TRBV5-1 and TRBJ1-6; no clear D. Per germline, CDR1 SGHRS and CDR2 YFSETQ. This CDR3 is 17 amino acids long. V lost 4 bases and J lost 9, with 23 bases in between. The CDR3 protein is CASSQGAEGSLGSPLHF. In DNA, the CDR3 is TGCGCCAGCAGCCAAGGAGCGGAGGGCAGTTTGGGTTCACCCCTCCACTTT.

J is TRBJ1-6 and V is TRBV9, with TRBD1 matching over 7 bases. Germline CDR1 SGDLS, CDR2 YYNGEE. Trimming cost V 5 bases and J 6 bases; bases outside gene matches: 5. The CDR3 runs to 14 residues. The CDR3 nucleotides read TGTGCCAGCAGTGAAGGACAGGTTAATTCACCCCTCCACTTT. This codes for CASSEGQVNSPLHF.

This chain links TRBV6-1 with TRBJ1-1; D gene ambiguous. V was trimmed by 3 bases and J by 2 bases, leaving 10 bases between them. Looked up from germline, CDR1 is MNHNS and CDR2 is SASEGT. The CDR3 runs 14 residues. CDR3 DNA: TGTGCCAGCAGTGAGTGGCAGTTTAACACTGAAGCTTTCTTT. Its protein is CASSEWQFNTEAFF.